These 20 T cell receptor beta chains were all obtained from the same sample, sequenced in a study of post-analysis software for immune sequencing data. The study's findings and limits: Relative to controls, patients had about five TRBV segments at higher frequency, with TRBV5-6, TRBV5-1 and TRBV20-1 among these.

Prepared libraries of TCR beta cDNA carried unique molecular identifiers. TCRdb processed the PCR reads anew with MiXCR; each CDR3 protein has one entry. The data hold fewer than 900,000 distinct CDR3 sequences, with around 45% observed a single time. Their antigen targets remain unknown. The specimen sequenced was blood. The receptors shown here come from a girl aged 10 to 17 with multiple sclerosis.

The gene calls are TRBV7-2 and TRBJ2-5, with D perhaps assigned TRBD1 or TRBD2 (5 bases each). The J call is uncertain, as TRBJ2-7 better fits the DNA end. Per germline, CDR1 SGHTA and CDR2 FQGNSA. CDR3 length: 13 amino acids. Here the CDR3 reads CASSLVSGSEQYF. CDR3 DNA sequence: TGTGCCAGCAGCTTAGTTTCAGGGAGCGAGCAGTACTTC.

The CDR3 is CASGVAGGTDTQYF. The DNA of the CDR3 is TGTGCCAGCGGGGTTGCGGGGGGCACAGATACGCAGTATTTT. V is TRBV7-2 and J is TRBJ2-3; 7 bases line up with TRBD2. Germline V lookup: CDR1 SGHTA, CDR2 FQGNSA. With V trimmed by 8 bases and J by 1 base, 6 bases remained unmatched. The CDR3 totals 14 residues.

The V and J genes are TRBV4-2 and TRBJ2-5; 9 bases fit TRBD1. The CDR3 has 15 amino acids. The ends lost 5 bases at V and 5 bases at J; junction bases unmatched: 9. In germline, CDR1 is LGHNA, CDR2 YNFKEQ. The DNA of the CDR3 is TGTGCCAGCAGCTCCCCGGGACAGGGTATCGAGACCCAGTACTTC. Translated, it gives CASSSPGQGIETQYF.

The chain employs TRBV11-1 and TRBJ2-7; 8 bases are shared with TRBD1. V was pared by 3 bases and J by 3 bases, with 10 bases of the junction left unmatched. The V gene's germline CDR1 is SGHAT and CDR2 FQDESV (reference sequence). The CDR3 is 16 amino acids. The chain's CDR3 is CASSFYQTTGGYEQYF. CDR3 nucleotide sequence: TGTGCCAGCAGCTTCTATCAGACCACAGGGGGCTACGAGCAGTACTTC.

Note on this clonotype: Sequence at one end of the junction differs from germline and may be a read error. V gene TRBV4-1 combines with J gene TRBJ2-1; the D gene is possibly TRBD1 (6 bases). This CDR3 has 17 residues. The germline V gene encodes CDR1 MGHRA and CDR2 YSYEKL. CDR3 protein: CASSQVVRTATYNEQFF. The CDR3 coding sequence is TGTGCCAGCAGCCAAGTGGTCAGGACAGCAACCTACAATGAGCAGTTCTTC.

This clonotype was counted between two and nine times. This rearrangement joins TRBV13 to TRBJ2-7; D is unclear. The CDR3 spans 14 residues. Per the germline V gene, CDR1 is PRHDT and CDR2 is FYEKMQ (reference sequence). V was clipped by 5 bases and J by 2 bases, with 13 bases between them. As DNA, the CDR3 is TGTGCCAGCAGCCACCAGGTCGCAGCCTACGAGCAGTACTTC. Translation gives CASSHQVAAYEQYF.

The gene calls are TRBV7-9 and TRBJ1-1; maybe TRBD1 (5 bases). Germline values: CDR1 SEHNR, CDR2 FQNEAQ (reference sequence). There are 13 residues in the CDR3. V dropped 4 bases and J dropped 8 bases, with 14 bases sitting between them. The CDR3 loop reads CASSSPFGDEAFF. CDR3 coding DNA: TGTGCCAGCAGCTCCCCTTTCGGGGACGAAGCTTTCTTT.

The chain employs TRBV5-5 and TRBJ2-1; 8 nucleotides align to TRBD2. The germline gives CDR1 SGHKS, CDR2 YYEKEE (reference sequence). This CDR3 spans 15 amino acids. V dropped 8 bases and J dropped 7; count of bases not matched to a gene: 14. CDR3 coding DNA: TGTGCCAGTCAAATTCCGGGACTAGAGGGTAATGAGCAGTTCTTC. It encodes CASQIPGLEGNEQFF.

This clonotype was recorded a few times. This chain uses TRBV29-1 with TRBJ2-1; weak D call: TRBD2 (5 bases). Trimming shortened V by 6 bases and J by 4 bases, and 16 bases separated the two germline ends. CDR1 is SQVTM and CDR2 is ANQGSEA in the germline V gene. The CDR3 has 14 residues. CDR3: CSVQLVGGYNEQFF. CDR3 sequence (DNA): TGCAGCGTCCAACTAGTCGGTGGTTACAATGAGCAGTTCTTC.

In this sample, this clonotype turned up a few times. V and J are TRBV10-3 and TRBJ2-7, with D uncertain. Germline V gives CDR1 ENHRY, CDR2 SYGVKD. This CDR3 spans 15 amino acids. The V end was cut by 8 bases, the J end by 2 bases, with 19 bases between. The CDR3 reads CAIDSAVSPTYEQYF. The CDR3 region has the DNA TGTGCCATCGACTCGGCCGTTAGCCCGACCTACGAGCAGTACTTC.

This clonotype was seen a few times. The chain is built from TRBV12-3 or TRBV12-4 and TRBJ1-2; possible D gene TRBD1, 5 bases. V shed 2 bases and J shed 7 bases, with 11 bases lying between them. This CDR3 spans 13 amino acids. CDR3 sequence: CASSLLEGTGYTF. In DNA, the CDR3 is TGTGCCAGCAGTTTATTGGAGGGGACTGGCTACACCTTC.

This clonotype was detected a few times. The V and J genes are TRBV12-3 or TRBV12-4 and TRBJ2-1; TRBD1 aligns across 12 bases. The CDR3 runs 17 residues. Trimming took 4 bases from V and 7 from J; bases not matched to a gene: 11. The CDR3 DNA is TGTGCCAGCAGTTCAAGCACACCGGGACAGGGGGCGAATGAGCAGTTCTTC. Its protein product is CASSSSTPGQGANEQFF.

V and J are TRBV2 and TRBJ2-7; possible D gene TRBD2, 6 bases. The V end was cut by 7 bases, the J end by 3 bases, with 10 bases between. CDR3 length: 12 residues. CDR1 and CDR2 (germline): SNHLY, FYNNEI. CDR3 coding DNA: TGTGCCAGCAACGGCGGGAACTACGAGCAGTACTTC. Protein: CASNGGNYEQYF.

The chain has TRBV19 and TRBJ1-5; maybe TRBD1 (5 bases). Germline CDR1 and CDR2: LNHDA and SQIVND (reference sequence). Deletions cut 11 bases from V and 2 bases from J, with 13 bases between. This CDR3 contains 13 residues. The CDR3 region has the DNA TGTGCCGCCTGCGGGGGAGGCAATCAGCCCCAGCATTTT. As protein: CAACGGGNQPQHF.

This clonotype appeared once. The gene calls are TRBV5-1 and TRBJ2-1; D not certain. The CDR3 extends over 13 amino acids. V was shortened by 7 bases and J by 4 bases, with 12 bases between the two germline ends. Germline-derived CDR1 and CDR2 are SGHRS and YFSETQ. The CDR3 DNA reads TGCGCCAGCGGGATCAATGGGTACAATGAGCAGTTCTTC. Protein: CASGINGYNEQFF.

The chain joins TRBV5-6 to TRBJ1-2, with 9 bases fitting TRBD1. V lost 6 bases, J lost 13 bases, and 16 bases stayed unmatched. Germline CDR1 and CDR2: SGHDT and YYEEEE. The length of the CDR3 is 14 residues. The DNA of the CDR3 is TGTGCCAGCATGCCCGGGACAGGGCTTGTTGACTTCACCTTC. This codes for CASMPGTGLVDFTF.

J is TRBJ1-2 and V is TRBV6-5; no clear D. Per the germline V gene, CDR1 is MNHEY and CDR2 is SVGAGI. Trimming removed 5 bases from V and 5 bases from J, with 18 bases in between. The CDR3 consists of 15 residues. CDR3 loop: CASSRHMEGYYGYTF. The CDR3 DNA is TGTGCCAGCAGTCGCCACATGGAGGGTTATTATGGCTACACCTTC.

This chain uses TRBV3-1 with TRBJ2-5; D is possibly TRBD2 (6 bases). Germline CDR1 and CDR2: LGHDT and YNNKEL (reference sequence). The CDR3 sequence is 16 residues long. Trimming left V 6 bases short and J 4 bases short, with 21 bases between. CDR3 in amino acids: CASSPGSGRRGETQYF. For the CDR3, the DNA is TGTGCCAGCAGTCCCGGCTCCGGGAGAAGAGGAGAGACCCAGTACTTC.

J is TRBJ1-2 and V is TRBV5-5, with TRBD1 as a possible D gene (6 bases). The V gene's germline CDR1 is SGHKS and CDR2 YYEKEE (reference sequence). The length of the CDR3 is 16 residues. V shed 3 bases and J shed 2 bases, with 17 bases lying between them. CDR3: CASSSRVAGANYGYTF. The CDR3 DNA reads TGTGCCAGCAGCTCCAGGGTCGCAGGGGCCAACTATGGCTACACCTTC.

This clonotype appeared a few times. The chain links TRBV9 to TRBJ2-7; D may be TRBD2 (5 bases). Trimming shortened V by 1 base and J by 1 base, and 9 bases separated the two germline ends. Germline V gene data show CDR1 as SGDLS and CDR2 as YYNGEE. This CDR3 has 14 amino acids. In DNA, the CDR3 is TGTGCCAGCAGCGTACGGTGGGAGTCCTACGAGCAGTACTTC. Encoded protein: CASSVRWESYEQYF.